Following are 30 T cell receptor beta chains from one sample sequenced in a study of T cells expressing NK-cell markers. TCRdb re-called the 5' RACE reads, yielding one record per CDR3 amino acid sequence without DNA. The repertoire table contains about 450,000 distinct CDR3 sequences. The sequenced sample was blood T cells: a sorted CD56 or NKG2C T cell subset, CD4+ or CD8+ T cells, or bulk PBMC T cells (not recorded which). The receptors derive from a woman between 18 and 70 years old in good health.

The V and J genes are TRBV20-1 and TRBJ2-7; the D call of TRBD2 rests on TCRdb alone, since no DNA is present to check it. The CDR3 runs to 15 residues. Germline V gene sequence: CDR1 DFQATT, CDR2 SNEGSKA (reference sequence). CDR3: CSAQGSGASAYEQYF.

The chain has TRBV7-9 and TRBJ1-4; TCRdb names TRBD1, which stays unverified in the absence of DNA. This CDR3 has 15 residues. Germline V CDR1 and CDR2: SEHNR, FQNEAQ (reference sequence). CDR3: CASTNTGTGLEKLFF.

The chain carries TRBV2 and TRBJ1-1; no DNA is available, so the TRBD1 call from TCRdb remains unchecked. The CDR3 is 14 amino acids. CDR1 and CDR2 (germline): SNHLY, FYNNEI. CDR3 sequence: CASFIPGENTEAFF.

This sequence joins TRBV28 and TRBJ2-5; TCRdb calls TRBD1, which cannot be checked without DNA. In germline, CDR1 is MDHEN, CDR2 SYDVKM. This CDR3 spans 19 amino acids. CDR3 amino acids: CASSPLGGTGGSARETQYF.

The CDR3: CSVGGGVPYEQYF. The rearrangement joins TRBV29-1 to TRBJ2-7; without DNA, the TCRdb call of TRBD1 cannot be checked. This CDR3 has 13 residues. The germline gives CDR1 SQVTM, CDR2 ANQGSEA.

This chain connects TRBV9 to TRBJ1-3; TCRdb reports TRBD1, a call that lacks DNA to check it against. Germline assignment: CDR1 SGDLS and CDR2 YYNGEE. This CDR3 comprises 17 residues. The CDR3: CASSERDRVYSGNTIYF.

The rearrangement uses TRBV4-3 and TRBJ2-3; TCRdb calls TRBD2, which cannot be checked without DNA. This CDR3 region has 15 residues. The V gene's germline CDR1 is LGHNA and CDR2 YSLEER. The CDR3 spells CASSQGGGAIDTQYF.

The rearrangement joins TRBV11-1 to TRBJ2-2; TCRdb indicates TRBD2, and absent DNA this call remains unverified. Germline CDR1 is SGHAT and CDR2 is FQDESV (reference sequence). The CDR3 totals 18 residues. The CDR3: CASSLRSSLAGFTGELFF.

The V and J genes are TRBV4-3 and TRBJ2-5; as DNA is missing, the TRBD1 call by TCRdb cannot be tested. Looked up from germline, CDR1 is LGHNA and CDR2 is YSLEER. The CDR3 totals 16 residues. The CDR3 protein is CASSQTTGPLQETQYF.

The CDR3 spells CSATRASYEQYF. This chain joins TRBV20-1 and TRBJ2-7; the D call of TRBD2 rests on TCRdb alone, since no DNA is present to check it. CDR1 and CDR2 from the germline V gene are DFQATT and SNEGSKA (reference sequence). The CDR3 is made up of 12 amino acids.

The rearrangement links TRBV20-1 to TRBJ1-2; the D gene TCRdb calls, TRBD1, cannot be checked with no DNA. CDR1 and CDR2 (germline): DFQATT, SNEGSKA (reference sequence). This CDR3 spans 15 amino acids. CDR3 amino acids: CSATGQGASLYGYTF.

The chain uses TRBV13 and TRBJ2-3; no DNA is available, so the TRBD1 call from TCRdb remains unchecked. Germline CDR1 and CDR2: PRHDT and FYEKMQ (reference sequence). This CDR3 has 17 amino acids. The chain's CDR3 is CASSPTQGPSLGDTQYF.

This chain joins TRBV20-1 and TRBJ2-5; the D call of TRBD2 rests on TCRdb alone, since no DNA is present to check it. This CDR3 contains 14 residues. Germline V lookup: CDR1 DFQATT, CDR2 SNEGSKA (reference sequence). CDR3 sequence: CSARRLAIQETQYF.

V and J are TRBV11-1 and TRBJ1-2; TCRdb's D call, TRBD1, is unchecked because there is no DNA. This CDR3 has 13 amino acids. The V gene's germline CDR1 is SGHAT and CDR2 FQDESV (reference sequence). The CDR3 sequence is CASSPRTGVIYTF.

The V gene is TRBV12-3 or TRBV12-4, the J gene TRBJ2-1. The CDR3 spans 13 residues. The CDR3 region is CASTRTQYNEQFF.

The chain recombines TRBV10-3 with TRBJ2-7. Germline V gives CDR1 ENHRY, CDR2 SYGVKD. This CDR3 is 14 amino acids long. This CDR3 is CAISGVTESYEQYF.

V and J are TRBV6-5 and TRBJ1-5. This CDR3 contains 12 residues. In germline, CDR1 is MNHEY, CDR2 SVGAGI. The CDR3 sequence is CASGDSNQPQHF.

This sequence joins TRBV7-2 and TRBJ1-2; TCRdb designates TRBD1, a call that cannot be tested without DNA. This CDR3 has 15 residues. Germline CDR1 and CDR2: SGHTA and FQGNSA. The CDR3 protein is CASSAQGALGYGYTF. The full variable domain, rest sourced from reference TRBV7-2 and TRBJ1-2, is GAGVSQSPSNKVTEKGKDVELRCDPISGHTALYWYRQSLGQGLEFLIYFQGNSAPDKSGLPSDRFSAERTGGSVSTLTIQRTQQEDSAVYLCASSAQGALGYGYTFGSGTRLTVV.

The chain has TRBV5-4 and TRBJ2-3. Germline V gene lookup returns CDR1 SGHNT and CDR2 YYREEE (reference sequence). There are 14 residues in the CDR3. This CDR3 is CASSFGASTDTQYF.

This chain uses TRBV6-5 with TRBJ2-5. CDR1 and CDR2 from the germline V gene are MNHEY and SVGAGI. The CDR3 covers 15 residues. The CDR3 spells CASSYSMVVRETQYF.

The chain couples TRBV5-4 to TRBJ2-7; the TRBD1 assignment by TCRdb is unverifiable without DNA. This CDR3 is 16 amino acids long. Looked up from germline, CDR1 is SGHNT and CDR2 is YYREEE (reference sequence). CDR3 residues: CASSPAGALGTYEQYF.

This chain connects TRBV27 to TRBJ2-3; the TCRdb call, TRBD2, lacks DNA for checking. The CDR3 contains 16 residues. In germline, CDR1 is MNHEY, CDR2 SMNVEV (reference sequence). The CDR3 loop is CASSTIVGLGSDTQYF.

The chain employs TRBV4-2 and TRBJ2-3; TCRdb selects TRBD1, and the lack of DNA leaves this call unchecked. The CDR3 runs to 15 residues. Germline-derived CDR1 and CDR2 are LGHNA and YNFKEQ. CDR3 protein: CASSQETGGPGAQYF.

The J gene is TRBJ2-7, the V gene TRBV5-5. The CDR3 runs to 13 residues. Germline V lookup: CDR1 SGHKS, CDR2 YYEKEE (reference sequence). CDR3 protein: CASSLEASYEQYF.

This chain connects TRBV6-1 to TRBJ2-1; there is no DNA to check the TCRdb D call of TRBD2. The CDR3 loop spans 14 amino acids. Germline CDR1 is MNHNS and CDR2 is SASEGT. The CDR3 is CASSTRSAYNEQFF.

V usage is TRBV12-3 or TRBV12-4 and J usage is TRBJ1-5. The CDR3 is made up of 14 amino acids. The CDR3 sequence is CASSSGDSNQPQHF.

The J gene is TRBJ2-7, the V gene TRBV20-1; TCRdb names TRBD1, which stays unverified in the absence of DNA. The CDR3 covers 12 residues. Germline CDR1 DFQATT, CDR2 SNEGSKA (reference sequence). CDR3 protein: CSASGSPYEQYF.

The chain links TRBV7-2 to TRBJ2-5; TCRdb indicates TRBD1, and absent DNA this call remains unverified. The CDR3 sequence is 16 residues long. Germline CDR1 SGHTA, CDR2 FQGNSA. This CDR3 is CASSLDGSVGQGTQYF.

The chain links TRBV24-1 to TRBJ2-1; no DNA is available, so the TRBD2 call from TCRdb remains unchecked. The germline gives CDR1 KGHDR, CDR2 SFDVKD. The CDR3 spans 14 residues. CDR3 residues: CATSDSGLYNEQFF.

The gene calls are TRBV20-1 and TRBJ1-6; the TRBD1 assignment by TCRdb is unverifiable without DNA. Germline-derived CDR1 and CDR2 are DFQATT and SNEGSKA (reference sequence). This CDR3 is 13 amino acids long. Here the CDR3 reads CSARTRVYSPLHF.